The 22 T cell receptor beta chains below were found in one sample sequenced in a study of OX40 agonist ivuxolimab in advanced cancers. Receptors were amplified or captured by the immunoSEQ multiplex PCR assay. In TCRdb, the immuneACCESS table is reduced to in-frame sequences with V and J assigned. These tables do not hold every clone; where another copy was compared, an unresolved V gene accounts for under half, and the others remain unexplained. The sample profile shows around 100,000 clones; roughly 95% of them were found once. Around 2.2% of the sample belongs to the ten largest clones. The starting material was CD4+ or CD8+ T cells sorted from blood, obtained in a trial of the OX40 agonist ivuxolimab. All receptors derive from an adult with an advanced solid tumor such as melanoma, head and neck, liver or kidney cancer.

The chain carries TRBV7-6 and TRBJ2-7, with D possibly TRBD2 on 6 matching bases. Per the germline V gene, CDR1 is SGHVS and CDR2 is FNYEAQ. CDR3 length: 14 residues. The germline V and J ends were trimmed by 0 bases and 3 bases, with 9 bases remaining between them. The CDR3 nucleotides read TGTGCCAGCAGCTTAGCGCCGGGGGACTACGAGCAGTACTTC. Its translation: CASSLAPGDYEQYF.

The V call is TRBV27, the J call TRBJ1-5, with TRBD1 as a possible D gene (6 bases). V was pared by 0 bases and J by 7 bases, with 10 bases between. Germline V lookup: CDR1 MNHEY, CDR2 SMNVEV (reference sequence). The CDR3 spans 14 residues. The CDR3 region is CASSLSPGGQPQHF. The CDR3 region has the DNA TGTGCCAGCAGTTTATCTCCTGGGGGCCAGCCCCAGCATTTT.

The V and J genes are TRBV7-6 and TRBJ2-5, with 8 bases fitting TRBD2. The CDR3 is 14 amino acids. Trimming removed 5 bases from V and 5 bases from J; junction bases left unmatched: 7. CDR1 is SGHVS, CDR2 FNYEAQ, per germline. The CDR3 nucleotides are TGTGCCAGCAGCGGGGCGGGGGGCCTGGAGACCCAGTACTTC. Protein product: CASSGAGGLETQYF.

The CDR3 nucleotides read TGTGCCAGCAGCTTAGGGCAGTGGACTGAAGCTTTCTTT. Translated: CASSLGQWTEAFF. The chain is built from TRBV7-9 and TRBJ1-1; D unclear. Trimming took off 1 base at V and 5 bases at J, with 8 bases between the two ends. The CDR3 consists of 13 residues. Germline V gene data show CDR1 as SEHNR and CDR2 as FQNEAQ (reference sequence).

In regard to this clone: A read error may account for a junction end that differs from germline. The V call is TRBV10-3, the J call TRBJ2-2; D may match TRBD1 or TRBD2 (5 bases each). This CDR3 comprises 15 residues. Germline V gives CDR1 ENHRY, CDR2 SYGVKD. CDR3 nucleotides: TGTGCCAGCAGTCCCGGGCAGGGAGAGACCGGGGAGCTGTTTTTT. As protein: CASSPGQGETGELFF.

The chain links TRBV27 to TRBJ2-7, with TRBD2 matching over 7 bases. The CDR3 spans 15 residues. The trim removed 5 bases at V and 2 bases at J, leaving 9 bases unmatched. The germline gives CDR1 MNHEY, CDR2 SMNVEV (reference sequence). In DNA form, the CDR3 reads TGTGCCAGCAGTCTGACCGGGACTACACCCTACGAGCAGTACTTC. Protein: CASSLTGTTPYEQYF.

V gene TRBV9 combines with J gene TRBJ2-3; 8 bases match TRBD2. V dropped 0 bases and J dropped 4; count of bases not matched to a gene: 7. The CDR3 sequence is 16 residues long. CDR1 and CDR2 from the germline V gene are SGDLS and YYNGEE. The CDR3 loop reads CASSVVAGGRADTQYF. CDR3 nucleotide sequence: TGTGCCAGCAGCGTAGTGGCGGGGGGTCGGGCAGATACGCAGTATTTT.

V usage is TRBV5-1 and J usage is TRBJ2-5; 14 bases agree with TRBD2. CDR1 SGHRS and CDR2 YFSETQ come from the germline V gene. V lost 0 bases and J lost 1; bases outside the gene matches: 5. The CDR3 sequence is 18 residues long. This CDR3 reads CASSLDGLAGGLQETQYF. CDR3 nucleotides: TGCGCCAGCAGCTTGGATGGACTAGCGGGGGGCCTCCAAGAGACCCAGTACTTC.

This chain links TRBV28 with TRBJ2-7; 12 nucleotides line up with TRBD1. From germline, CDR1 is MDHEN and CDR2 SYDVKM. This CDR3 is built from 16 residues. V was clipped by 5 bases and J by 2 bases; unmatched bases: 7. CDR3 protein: CASSPRDRGLPYEQYF. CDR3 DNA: TGTGCCAGCAGTCCCCGGGACAGGGGGCTTCCCTACGAGCAGTACTTC. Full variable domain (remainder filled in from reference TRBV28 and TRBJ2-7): DVKVTQSSRYLVKRTGEKVFLECVQDMDHENMFWYRQDPGLGLRLIYFSYDVKMKEKGDIPEGYSVSREKKERFSLILESASTNQTSMYLCASSPRDRGLPYEQYFGPGTRLTVT.

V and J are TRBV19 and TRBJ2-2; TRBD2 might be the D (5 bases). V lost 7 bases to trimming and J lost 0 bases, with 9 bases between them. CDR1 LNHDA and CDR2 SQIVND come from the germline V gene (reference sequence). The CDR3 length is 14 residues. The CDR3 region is CASTTDSNTGELFF. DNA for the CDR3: TGTGCCAGTACCACGGACTCGAACACCGGGGAGCTGTTTTTT.

The CDR3 sequence is CASIGGVAEQFF. The CDR3 DNA reads TGTGCCAGCATTGGCGGAGTGGCTGAGCAGTTCTTC. The J gene is TRBJ2-1, the V gene TRBV2; D remains ambiguous. Germline CDR1 and CDR2: SNHLY and FYNNEI. This CDR3 comprises 12 residues. The germline V and J ends were trimmed by 7 bases and 9 bases, with 13 bases remaining between them.

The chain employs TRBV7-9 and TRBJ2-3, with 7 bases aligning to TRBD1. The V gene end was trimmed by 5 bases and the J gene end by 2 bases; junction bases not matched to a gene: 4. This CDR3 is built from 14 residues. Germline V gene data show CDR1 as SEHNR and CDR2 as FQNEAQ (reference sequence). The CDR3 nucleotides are TGTGCCAGCAGCAGACAGGGCCCCACAGATACGCAGTATTTT. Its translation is CASSRQGPTDTQYF.

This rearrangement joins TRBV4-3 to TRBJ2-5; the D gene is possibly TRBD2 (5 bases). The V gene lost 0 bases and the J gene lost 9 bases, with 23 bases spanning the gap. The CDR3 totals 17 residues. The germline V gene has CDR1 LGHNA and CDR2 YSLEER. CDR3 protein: CASSQDRVAGPLEAQYF. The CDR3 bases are TGCGCCAGCAGCCAAGATAGAGTCGCGGGCCCTCTCGAGGCCCAGTACTTC.

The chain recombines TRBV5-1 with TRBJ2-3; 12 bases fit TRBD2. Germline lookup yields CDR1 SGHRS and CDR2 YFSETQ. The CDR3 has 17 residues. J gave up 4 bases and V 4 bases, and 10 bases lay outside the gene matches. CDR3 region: CASSPRLAGEGADTQYF. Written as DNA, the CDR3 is TGCGCCAGCAGCCCAAGACTAGCGGGAGAGGGGGCAGATACGCAGTATTTT.

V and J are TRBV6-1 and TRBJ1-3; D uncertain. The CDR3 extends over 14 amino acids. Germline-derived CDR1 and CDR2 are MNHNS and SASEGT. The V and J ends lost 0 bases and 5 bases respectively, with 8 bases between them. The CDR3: CASSEAPRRNTIYF. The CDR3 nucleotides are TGTGCCAGCAGTGAAGCTCCCAGGAGAAACACCATATATTTT.

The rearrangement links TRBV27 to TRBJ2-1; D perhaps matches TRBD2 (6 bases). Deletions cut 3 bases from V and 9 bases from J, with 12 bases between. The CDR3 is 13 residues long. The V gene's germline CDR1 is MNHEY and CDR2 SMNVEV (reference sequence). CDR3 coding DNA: TGTGCCAGCAGTTTGGGGGGACGGAGTGAGCAGTTCTTC. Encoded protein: CASSLGGRSEQFF.

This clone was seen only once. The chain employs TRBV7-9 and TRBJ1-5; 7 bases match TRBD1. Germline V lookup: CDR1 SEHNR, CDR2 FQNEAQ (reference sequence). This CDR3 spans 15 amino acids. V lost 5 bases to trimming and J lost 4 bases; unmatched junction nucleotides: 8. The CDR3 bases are TGTGCCAGCAGCCGACAGGGCGGGGGAAATCAGCCCCAGCATTTT. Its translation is CASSRQGGGNQPQHF.

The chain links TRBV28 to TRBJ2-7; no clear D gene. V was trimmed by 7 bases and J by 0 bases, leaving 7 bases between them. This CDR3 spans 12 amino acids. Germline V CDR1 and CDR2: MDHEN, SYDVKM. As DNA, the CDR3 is TGTGCCAGCAACGTACCCTCCTACGAGCAGTACTTC. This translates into CASNVPSYEQYF.

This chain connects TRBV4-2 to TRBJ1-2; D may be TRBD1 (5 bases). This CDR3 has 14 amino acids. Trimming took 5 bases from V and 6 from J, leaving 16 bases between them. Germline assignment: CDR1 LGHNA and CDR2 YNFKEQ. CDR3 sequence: CASSWGWWGHGYTF. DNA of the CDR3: TGTGCCAGCAGCTGGGGGTGGTGGGGCCATGGCTACACCTTC.

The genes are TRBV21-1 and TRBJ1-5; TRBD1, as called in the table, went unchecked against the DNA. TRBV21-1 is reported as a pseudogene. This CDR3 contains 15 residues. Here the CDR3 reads CASSKVRQGHQPQHF. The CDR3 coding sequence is TGTGCCAGCAGCAAAGTAAGGCAGGGGCATCAGCCCCAGCATTTT.

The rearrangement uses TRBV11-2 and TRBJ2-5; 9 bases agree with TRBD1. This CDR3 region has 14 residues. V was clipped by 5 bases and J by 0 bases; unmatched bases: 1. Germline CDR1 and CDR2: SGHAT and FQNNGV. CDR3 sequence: CASSRTGDQETQYF. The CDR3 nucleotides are TGTGCCAGCAGCCGGACAGGGGACCAAGAGACCCAGTACTTC.

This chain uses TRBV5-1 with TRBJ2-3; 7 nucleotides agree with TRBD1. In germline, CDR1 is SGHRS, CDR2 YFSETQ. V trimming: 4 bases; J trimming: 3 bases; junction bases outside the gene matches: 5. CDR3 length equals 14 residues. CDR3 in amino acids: CASSGDSTTDTQYF. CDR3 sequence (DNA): TGCGCCAGCAGCGGGGACAGCACAACAGATACGCAGTATTTT.